These T cell receptor beta chains were read from a single sample in a study of blood T cell repertoires in COVID-19. Only in-frame clones appear in the TCRdb table, and some are missing; sequencing was by immunoSEQ multiplex PCR. The sample includes roughly 100,000 clones, 85% to 90% of them seen just once. Specimen: peripheral blood. The receptors shown here come from a woman older than 75 with acute or convalescent COVID-19. The CDR3 runs from the conserved cysteine through the conserved F or W. Fields, in order: V gene, D gene, clone size, J gene, CDR3 protein, CDR3 DNA. D genes are given only for firm matches. For some rows the clone size is stated as once, few or many, or as a class when expanded; others skip it.

>TRBV5-1|NA|NA|TRBJ2-5
CASSLGGGETQYF
TGCGCCAGCAGCTTGGGGGGGGGCGAGACCCAGTACTTC
>TRBV27|TRBD2|NA|TRBJ2-5
CASSLSGVSWETQYF
TGTGCCAGCAGTTTAAGCGGGGTCTCTTGGGAGACCCAGTACTTC
>TRBV9|TRBD1|NA|TRBJ1-1
CASSVEGQGTEAFF
TGTGCCAGCAGCGTAGAGGGACAGGGTACAGAAGCTTTCTTT
>TRBV5-1|NA|NA|TRBJ1-1
CASSPEQGFTEAFF
TGCGCCAGCAGCCCGGAACAGGGTTTCACTGAAGCTTTCTTT
>TRBV3-1/TRBV3-2|NA|NA|TRBJ2-1
CASSQDQGQNNEQFF
TGTGCCAGCAGCCAAGACCAGGGCCAAAACAATGAGCAGTTCTTC
>TRBV11-1|NA|NA|TRBJ2-1
CASSPGGNNEQFF
TGTGCCAGCAGCCCCGGGGGTAACAATGAGCAGTTCTTC
>TRBV3-1/TRBV3-2|NA|NA|TRBJ1-6
CASSQGHTKSPLHF
TGTGCCAGCAGCCAAGGACATACCAAGTCACCCCTCCACTTT
>TRBV6-5|NA|NA|TRBJ2-1
CASSSRDISYNEQFF
TGTGCCAGCAGCAGCCGGGACATATCCTACAATGAGCAGTTCTTC
>TRBV12-3/TRBV12-4|NA|NA|TRBJ2-7
CASSFPSAYEQYF
TGTGCCAGCAGTTTTCCTAGCGCCTACGAGCAGTACTTC
>TRBV6-6|TRBD1|NA|TRBJ1-2
CASSWGQANYGYTF
TGTGCCAGCAGTTGGGGACAGGCGAACTATGGCTACACCTTC
>TRBV3-1/TRBV3-2|NA|NA|TRBJ2-2
CASSQNQGWDTGGELFF
TGTGCCAGCAGCCAAAATCAGGGGTGGGACACCGGAGGGGAGCTGTTTTTT
>TRBV2|TRBD1|few|TRBJ1-2
CASSEAGQVYGYTF
TGTGCCAGCAGTGAAGCCGGACAGGTTTATGGCTACACCTTC
>TRBV29-1|TRBD1|NA|TRBJ2-3
CSVGGTGINTQYF
TGCAGCGTTGGTGGGACAGGGATAAATACGCAGTATTTT
>TRBV7-6|NA|once|TRBJ2-3
CASSFENAQYF
TGTGCCAGCAGCTTTGAGAATGCGCAGTATTTT